One and the same sample provided the 28 T cell receptor beta chains below, sequenced in a study of blood T cell repertoires in COVID-19. Sequenced by immunoSEQ multiplex PCR; TCRdb stores in-frame clones only, minus some. This sample has some 120,000 clones, with around three quarters found just once. The sample taken for sequencing was peripheral blood. Receptors were obtained from a man aged 40-49 years with active or convalescent COVID-19.

The V gene is TRBV7-9, the J gene TRBJ1-1; 9 bases align to TRBD1. The J segment lost 5 bases and the V segment lost 1 base, leaving 5 bases of the junction unmatched. CDR1 and CDR2 from the germline V gene are SEHNR and FQNEAQ (reference sequence). CDR3 length: 15 amino acids. CDR3 residues: CASSLGQGEGTEAFF. The DNA of the CDR3 is TGTGCCAGCAGCTTAGGACAGGGGGAGGGTACTGAAGCTTTCTTT. The full variable domain, rest sourced from reference TRBV7-9 and TRBJ1-1, is DTGVSQNPRHKITKRGQNVTFRCDPISEHNRLYWYRQTLGQGPEFLTYFQNEAQLEKSRLLSDRFSAERPKGSFSTLEIQRTEQGDSAMYLCASSLGQGEGTEAFFGQGTRLTVV.

This clone was observed a few times. V and J are TRBV30 and TRBJ1-1, with D perhaps TRBD1 (6 bases). CDR1 is GTSNPN, CDR2 SVGIG, per germline (reference sequence). The CDR3 is made up of 13 amino acids. V lost 4 bases and J 1 base, leaving 10 bases between the germline ends. The CDR3 loop reads CAWNKQGNTEAFF. CDR3 nucleotide sequence: TGTGCCTGGAATAAACAGGGGAACACTGAAGCTTTCTTT.

This chain uses TRBV5-4 with TRBJ2-1; 7 bases line up with TRBD1. This CDR3 has 15 residues. The junction had 3 bases not matched to a gene; V was cut back by 0 bases and J by 3 bases. The V gene's germline CDR1 is SGHNT and CDR2 YYREEE (reference sequence). CDR3 nucleotide sequence: TGTGCCAGCAGCTTGGGCCAGGGGGTCTACAATGAGCAGTTCTTC. Amino acid sequence: CASSLGQGVYNEQFF. Using reference TRBV5-4 and TRBJ2-1 for the parts outside the CDR3, the full variable domain is ETGVTQSPTHLIKTRGQQVTLRCSSQSGHNTVSWYQQALGQGPQFIFQYYREEENGRGNFPPRFSGLQFPNYSSELNVNALELDDSALYLCASSLGQGVYNEQFFGPGTRLTVL.

V and J are TRBV6-5 and TRBJ1-2; D perhaps matches TRBD1 (5 bases). Trimming stripped 3 bases from V and 2 bases from J, with 13 bases between. This CDR3 is built from 15 residues. Looked up from germline, CDR1 is MNHEY and CDR2 is SVGAGI. CDR3 region: CASSYGQGGNYGYTF. As DNA, the CDR3 is TGTGCCAGCAGTTATGGGCAGGGTGGCAACTATGGCTACACCTTC.

The rearrangement links TRBV12-3 or TRBV12-4 to TRBJ2-4; D is uncertain. Trimming removed 5 bases from V and 1 base from J, with 6 bases in between. This CDR3 comprises 13 residues. CDR3 region: CASSGDAKNIQYF. The CDR3 DNA follows: TGTGCCAGCAGTGGAGACGCCAAAAACATTCAGTACTTC.

This rearrangement joins TRBV30 to TRBJ1-6; TRBD1 is a possible D gene (5 bases). This CDR3 region has 16 residues. CDR1 GTSNPN and CDR2 SVGIG come from the germline V gene (reference sequence). V gave up 0 bases and J gave up 7 bases, with 16 bases separating them. CDR3 nucleotides: TGTGCCTGGAGTGTACTACAGGTGACGAGGAATTCACCCCTCCACTTT. Its protein product is CAWSVLQVTRNSPLHF.

The V gene is TRBV29-1, the J gene TRBJ1-1, with D unclear. The CDR3 is 12 amino acids. Germline assignment: CDR1 SQVTM and CDR2 ANQGSEA. V was clipped by 7 bases and J by 6 bases, with 15 bases between them. The CDR3 is CSADTLGAEAFF. As DNA, the CDR3 is TGCAGCGCTGACACCCTGGGCGCTGAAGCTTTCTTT. Filled out from reference TRBV29-1 and TRBJ1-1, the complete variable domain reads SAVISQKPSRDICQRGTSLTIQCQVDSQVTMMFWYRQQPGQSLTLIATANQGSEATYESGFVIDKFPISRPNLTFSTLTVSNMSPEDSSIYLCSADTLGAEAFFGQGTRLTVV.

Note on this clone: Other nucleotide sequences in the sample specify the same CDR3. V is TRBV5-1 and J is TRBJ2-1, with no clear D. V lost 1 base and J 5 bases, leaving 4 bases between the germline ends. There are 12 residues in the CDR3. The germline gives CDR1 SGHRS, CDR2 YFSETQ. This chain's CDR3 is CASSLLDNEQFF. CDR3 bases: TGCGCCAGCAGCTTGTTAGACAATGAGCAGTTCTTC.

The V call is TRBV6-6, the J call TRBJ1-2, with D unresolved. The germline V and J ends were trimmed by 6 bases and 2 bases, with 10 bases remaining between them. This CDR3 contains 13 residues. Germline V CDR1 and CDR2: MNHNY, SVGAGI (reference sequence). CDR3 amino acids: CASSRGSNYGYTF. The DNA of the CDR3 is TGTGCCAGCAGCCGCGGGTCGAACTATGGCTACACCTTC.

The chain links TRBV9 to TRBJ1-6; D unclear. The CDR3 has 15 amino acids. Per germline, CDR1 SGDLS and CDR2 YYNGEE. The germline V and J ends were trimmed by 4 bases and 7 bases, with 15 bases remaining between them. CDR3 loop: CASSFSSPGNSPLHF. CDR3 in DNA: TGTGCCAGCAGCTTCTCGTCTCCCGGGAATTCACCCCTCCACTTT.

The chain recombines TRBV11-2 with TRBJ2-1; 12 bases line up with TRBD1. V shed 4 bases and J 7 bases; nucleotides not matched to a gene: 5. The CDR3 totals 15 residues. The germline V gene has CDR1 SGHAT and CDR2 FQNNGV. The CDR3 DNA follows: TGTGCCAGCAGCTCCTGGGACAGGGGGCCGAATGAGCAGTTCTTC. It yields the protein CASSSWDRGPNEQFF.

This clone has just one count. The chain links TRBV3-1 (or the pseudogene TRBV3-2) to TRBJ2-7, with 10 bases that match TRBD2. Germline V gives CDR1 LGHDT, CDR2 YNNKEL (reference sequence). With 0 bases clipped from V and 1 base from J, the junction kept 6 bases outside the gene matches. This CDR3 region has 17 residues. DNA of the CDR3: TGTGCCAGCAGCCAAGAGAGGCTAGCGGGAGAGTCCTACGAGCAGTACTTC. This codes for CASSQERLAGESYEQYF.

This clone was detected a few times. The chain couples TRBV6-2 or TRBV6-3 to TRBJ1-2; D possibly corresponds to TRBD1 (5 bases). V was pared by 2 bases and J by 7 bases, with 8 bases between. Germline assignment: CDR1 MNHEY and CDR2 SVGEGT. The CDR3 loop spans 12 amino acids. CDR3 region: CASSYQGIGYTF. CDR3 DNA sequence: TGTGCCAGCAGTTACCAGGGTATTGGCTACACCTTC.

The chain carries TRBV30 and TRBJ1-6, with a possible D match to TRBD1 (5 bases). Between the trimmed V and J ends, which lost 4 bases and 2 bases, there was a span of 12 bases. Germline V gene lookup returns CDR1 GTSNPN and CDR2 SVGIG (reference sequence). This CDR3 comprises 15 residues. CDR3: CAWKDGGAYNSPLHF. As DNA, the CDR3 is TGTGCCTGGAAGGACGGGGGAGCCTATAATTCACCCCTCCACTTT. The complete variable domain, with remaining parts taken from reference TRBV30 and TRBJ1-6, reads SQTIHQWPATLVQPVGSPLSLECTVEGTSNPNLYWYRQAAGRGLQLLFYSVGIGQISSEVPQNLSASRPQDRQFILSSKKLLLSDSGFYLCAWKDGGAYNSPLHFGNGTRLTVT.

This chain's CDR3 is CASSLGGHGEEKLFF. In DNA, the CDR3 is TGTGCCAGCAGCTTGGGGGGGCATGGCGAAGAAAAACTGTTTTTT. This sequence joins TRBV5-4 and TRBJ1-4, with D possibly matching TRBD1 (6 bases). Trimming cost V 0 bases and J 8 bases, with 14 bases left between them. There are 15 residues in the CDR3. Germline CDR1 SGHNT, CDR2 YYREEE (reference sequence).

The V call is TRBV7-2, the J call TRBJ1-1; no definite D call. This CDR3 comprises 15 residues. V lost 1 base, J lost 7 bases, and 16 bases lay in between. CDR1 SGHTA and CDR2 FQGNSA come from the germline V gene. CDR3 coding DNA: TGTGCCAGCAGCTTAGAGTCGGCTAGTATATATGAAGCTTTCTTT. Its translation: CASSLESASIYEAFF.

This chain joins TRBV19 and TRBJ2-7, with a tentative D call TRBD2 (6 bases). The ends were cut back, 3 bases at V and 5 bases at J, with 8 bases in the middle. Germline assignment: CDR1 LNHDA and CDR2 SQIVND (reference sequence). This CDR3 spans 12 amino acids. This CDR3 is CASSIGGNEQYF. CDR3 in DNA: TGTGCCAGTAGTATTGGGGGGAACGAGCAGTACTTC.

The V call is TRBV6-5, the J call TRBJ2-1; tentative D call: TRBD2 (6 bases). This CDR3 is 13 amino acids long. Germline values: CDR1 MNHEY, CDR2 SVGAGI. The V and J ends lost 8 bases and 12 bases respectively, with 20 bases between them. The CDR3 DNA reads TGTGCCAGCGGGTATACTAGCACGGAACCGCAGTTCTTC. Amino acid sequence: CASGYTSTEPQFF.

This clone was seen just once. This chain joins TRBV10-3 and TRBJ1-2, with a possible D match to TRBD1 (5 bases). Trimming shortened V by 10 bases and J by 4 bases, and 19 bases separated the two germline ends. The CDR3 length is 14 residues. CDR1 is ENHRY, CDR2 SYGVKD, per germline. The CDR3 coding sequence is TGTGCCACCCGGGTCGGGGGGGACTCCTATGGCTACACCTTC. It codes for CATRVGGDSYGYTF.

The rearrangement uses TRBV18 and TRBJ2-3; 8 bases line up with TRBD2. Germline V gene lookup returns CDR1 KGHSH and CDR2 LQKENI. V shed 1 base and J 3 bases; nucleotides not matched to a gene: 6. This CDR3 region has 16 residues. CDR3 DNA: TGTGCCAGCTCACCACGAAAAAGCGGGGGTACAGATACGCAGTATTTT. It codes for CASSPRKSGGTDTQYF.

The rearrangement joins TRBV24-1 to TRBJ2-7, with D possibly matching TRBD2 (5 bases). The germline CDR1 and CDR2 sequences are KGHDR and SFDVKD. V lost 3 bases to trimming and J lost 4 bases, with 6 bases between them. This CDR3 is built from 12 residues. CDR3 sequence: CATSDDYYEQYF. CDR3 nucleotides: TGTGCCACCAGTGATGACTATTACGAGCAGTACTTC.

The J gene is TRBJ1-2, the V gene TRBV18, with a weak D call TRBD1 (5 bases). The CDR3 is 14 residues long. Germline assignment: CDR1 KGHSH and CDR2 LQKENI. The ends were cut back, 2 bases at V and 6 bases at J, with 13 bases in the middle. The CDR3, as DNA: TGTGCCAGCTCACCAAACCGGGGGATCGATGGCTACACCTTC. Its translation: CASSPNRGIDGYTF.

The V gene is TRBV7-9, the J gene TRBJ1-2, with 7 nucleotides matching TRBD1. CDR1 and CDR2 from the germline V gene are SEHNR and FQNEAQ (reference sequence). The CDR3 is 14 amino acids. With V trimmed by 1 base and J by 2 bases, 1 base remained unmatched. The CDR3 sequence: CASSLVGGNYGYTF. Written as DNA, the CDR3 is TGTGCCAGCAGCTTAGTAGGGGGCAACTATGGCTACACCTTC.

The J gene is TRBJ2-1, the V gene TRBV5-1, with D possibly being TRBD2 (6 bases). This CDR3 is built from 16 residues. The germline V gene encodes CDR1 SGHRS and CDR2 YFSETQ. Trimming pared 0 bases from V and 0 bases from J, leaving 10 bases between. The DNA of the CDR3 is TGCGCCAGCAGCTTGGTTAGCGGAAGCTCCTACAATGAGCAGTTCTTC. This gives the protein CASSLVSGSSYNEQFF.

The sample holds one count of this clone. The chain has TRBV4-1 and TRBJ1-2; D is perhaps TRBD1 (5 bases). The CDR3 runs to 14 residues. Trimming pared 10 bases from V and 2 bases from J, leaving 17 bases between. In germline, CDR1 is MGHRA, CDR2 YSYEKL. The DNA for the CDR3 is TGCGCCACCTCAGCGGGGGGAGGAAACTATGGCTACACCTTC. Translating it yields CATSAGGGNYGYTF.

The rearrangement links TRBV6-6 to TRBJ2-4; D uncertain. This CDR3 is built from 15 residues. Trimming pared 2 bases from V and 0 bases from J, leaving 8 bases between. Germline V gene sequence: CDR1 MNHNY, CDR2 SVGAGI (reference sequence). The CDR3 bases are TGTGCCAGCAGTTACAGCGATCTAGCCAAAAACATTCAGTACTTC. Protein sequence: CASSYSDLAKNIQYF.

The rearrangement uses TRBV11-2 and TRBJ1-3; TRBD1 is a possible D gene (6 bases). Per germline, CDR1 SGHAT and CDR2 FQNNGV. This CDR3 region has 15 residues. V dropped 0 bases and J dropped 3 bases, with 9 bases sitting between them. The CDR3 here is CASSLETGYGNTIYF. The CDR3 DNA reads TGTGCCAGCAGCTTAGAGACAGGTTATGGAAACACCATATATTTT.

The table lists this clone with a few counts. This chain joins TRBV6-4 and TRBJ2-3, with 11 bases identical to TRBD2. Germline CDR1 is MRHNA and CDR2 is SNTAGT. The CDR3 runs 15 residues. The J segment lost 4 bases and the V segment lost 3 bases, leaving 3 bases of the junction unmatched. The CDR3 sequence is CASSELAGEADTQYF. The CDR3, as DNA: TGTGCCAGCAGTGAACTAGCGGGAGAGGCAGATACGCAGTATTTT.